This T cell receptor beta chain was profiled in a study of blood T cells in healthy people across ages. Study results and limitations: The donors' CMV status was not determined, possibly confounding changes in expanded clonotypes.

This clonotype came up a few times. No antigen is known for it. Through a sample-barcoded 5' primer and a J-beta primer mix, a second PCR was run for roughly 7 to 11 cycles. Every cDNA molecule bore a tag from a template-switch adaptor containing 12 random nucleotides. Via MiXCR, TCRdb re-called the 5' RACE reads, giving one row per CDR3 protein. The sample lists 1.2 million to 1.5 million distinct CDR3 sequences; approximately 42% were seen once. Isolation per sample recovered at least 7 million PBMCs. Germline V lookup: CDR1 DFQATT, CDR2 SNEGSKA (reference sequence). The length of the CDR3 is 14 residues. Trimming removed 4 bases from V and 9 bases from J; junction bases left unmatched: 11.

Sequencing was carried out using blood. The chain links TRBV20-1 to TRBJ2-1, with TRBD2 matching over 8 bases. The sequence was obtained from a woman in her late teens or twenties in good health. CDR3 amino acids: CSAKRLAPQGEQFF. CDR3 bases: TGCAGTGCTAAGAGACTAGCGCCCCAGGGTGAGCAGTTCTTC.